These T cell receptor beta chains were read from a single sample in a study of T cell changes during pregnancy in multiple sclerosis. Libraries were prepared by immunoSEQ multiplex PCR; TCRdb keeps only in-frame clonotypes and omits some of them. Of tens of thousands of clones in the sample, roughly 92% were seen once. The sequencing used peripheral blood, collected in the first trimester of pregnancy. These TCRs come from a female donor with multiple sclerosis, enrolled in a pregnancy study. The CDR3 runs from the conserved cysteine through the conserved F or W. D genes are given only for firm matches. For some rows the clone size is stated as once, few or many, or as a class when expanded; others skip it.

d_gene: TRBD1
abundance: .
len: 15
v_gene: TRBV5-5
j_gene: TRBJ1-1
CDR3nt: TGTGCCAGCAGCCCCGACAGGGTACTTAACACTGAAGCTTTCTTT
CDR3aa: CASSPDRVLNTEAFF

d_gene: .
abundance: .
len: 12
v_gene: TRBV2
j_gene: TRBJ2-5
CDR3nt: TGTGCCAGCATGAAAGCGGGAGAGACCCAGTACTTC
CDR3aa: CASMKAGETQYF

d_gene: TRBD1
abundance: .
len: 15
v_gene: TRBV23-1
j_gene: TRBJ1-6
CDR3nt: TGCGCCAGCAGTCAATCATCCAGGGGGCCTTCACCCCTCCACTTT
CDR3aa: CASSQSSRGPSPLHF

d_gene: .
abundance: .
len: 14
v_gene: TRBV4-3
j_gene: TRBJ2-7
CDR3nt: TGCGCCAGCAGCCAAGGACTAGGCAGCTACGAGCAGTACTTC
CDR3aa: CASSQGLGSYEQYF

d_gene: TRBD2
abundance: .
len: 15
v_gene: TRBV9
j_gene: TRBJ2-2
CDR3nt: TGTGCCAGCAGCGGGGTAGCGGGAGCGGGCGGGGAGCTGTTTTTT
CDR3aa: CASSGVAGAGGELFF

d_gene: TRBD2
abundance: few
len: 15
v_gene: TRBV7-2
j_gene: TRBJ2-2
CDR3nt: TGTGCCAGCAGCTTGGAAGCGGGGGGTACCGGGGAGCTGTTTTTT
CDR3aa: CASSLEAGGTGELFF

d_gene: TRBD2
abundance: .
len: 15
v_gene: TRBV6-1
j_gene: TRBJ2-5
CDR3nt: TGTGCCAGCAGTGAAGCGGGAGGGCGCCAAGAGACCCAGTACTTC
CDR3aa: CASSEAGGRQETQYF

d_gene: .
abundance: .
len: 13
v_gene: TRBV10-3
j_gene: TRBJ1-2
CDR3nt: TGTGCCATCAGTGGACAGGAAAACTATGGCTACACCTTC
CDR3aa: CAISGQENYGYTF

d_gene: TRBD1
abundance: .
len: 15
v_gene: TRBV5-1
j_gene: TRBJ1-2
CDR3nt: TGCGCCAGCAGCTTGGCCGGGACAGGGGGCTATGGCTACACCTTC
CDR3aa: CASSLAGTGGYGYTF

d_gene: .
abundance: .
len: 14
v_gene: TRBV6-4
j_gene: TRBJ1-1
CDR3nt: TGTGCCAGCAGGGAGACAGACTTAAACACTGAAGCTTTCTTT
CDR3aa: CASRETDLNTEAFF

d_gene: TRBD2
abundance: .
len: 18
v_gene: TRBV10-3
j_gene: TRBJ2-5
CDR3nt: TGTGCCATCAGTGAAAGGGGGGGACTAGCGGGAGTTTTGGAGACCCAGTACTTC
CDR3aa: CAISERGGLAGVLETQYF

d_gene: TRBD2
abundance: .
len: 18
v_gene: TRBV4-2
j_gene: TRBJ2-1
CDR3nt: TGTGCCAGCAGCCAAGGGACTAGCGGGAGCTTGTTCCCCAATGAGCAGTTCTTC
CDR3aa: CASSQGTSGSLFPNEQFF

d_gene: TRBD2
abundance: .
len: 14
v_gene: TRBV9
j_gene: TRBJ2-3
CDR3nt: TGTGCCAGCAGCAAGGGGACTAGTGGAGATACGCAGTATTTT
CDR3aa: CASSKGTSGDTQYF

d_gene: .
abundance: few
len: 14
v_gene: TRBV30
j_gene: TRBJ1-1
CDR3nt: TGTGCCTGGAGTGGGGGCAGGGGCGACACTGAAGCTTTCTTT
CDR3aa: CAWSGGRGDTEAFF

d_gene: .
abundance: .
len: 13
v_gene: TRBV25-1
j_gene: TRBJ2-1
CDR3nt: TGTGCCAGCAGTGAATTTGGCGGCAATGAGCAGTTCTTC
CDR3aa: CASSEFGGNEQFF

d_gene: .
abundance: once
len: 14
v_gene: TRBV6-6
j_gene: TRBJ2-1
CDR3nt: TGTGCCAGCAGTTGGAGGACAGTGGAGAATGAGCAGTTCTTC
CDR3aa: CASSWRTVENEQFF

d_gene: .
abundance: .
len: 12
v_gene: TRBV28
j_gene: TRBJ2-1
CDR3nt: TGTGCCAGCAGTTTAGGGGAGTGGGAGCAGTTCTTC
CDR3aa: CASSLGEWEQFF

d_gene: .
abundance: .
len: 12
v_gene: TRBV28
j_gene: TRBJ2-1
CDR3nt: TGTGCCAGCAGCCCGGGTAACAATGAGCAGTTCTTC
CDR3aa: CASSPGNNEQFF

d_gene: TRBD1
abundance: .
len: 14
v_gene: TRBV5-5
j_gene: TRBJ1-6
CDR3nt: TGTGCCAGCAGCTTGGAGACAGGGAATTCACCCCTCCACTTT
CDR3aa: CASSLETGNSPLHF

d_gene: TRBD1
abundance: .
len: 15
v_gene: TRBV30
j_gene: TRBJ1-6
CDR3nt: TGTGCCTGGAGACGGCAGGGGGCAGGTAATTCACCCCTCCACTTT
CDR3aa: CAWRRQGAGNSPLHF

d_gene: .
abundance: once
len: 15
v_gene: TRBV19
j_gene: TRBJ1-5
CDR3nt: TGTGCCAGTAGCCAAACCGGGACAATAAATCAGCCCCAGCATTTT
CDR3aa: CASSQTGTINQPQHF

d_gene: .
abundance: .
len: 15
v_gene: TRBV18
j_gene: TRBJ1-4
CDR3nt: TGTGCCAGCTCGACAGAACAGGGTAATAGTGAAAAACTGTTTTTT
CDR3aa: CASSTEQGNSEKLFF

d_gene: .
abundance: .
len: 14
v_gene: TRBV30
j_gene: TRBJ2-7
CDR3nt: TGTGCCTCCGGACTTTCCGGGACTCTCTACGAGCAGTACTTC
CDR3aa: CASGLSGTLYEQYF

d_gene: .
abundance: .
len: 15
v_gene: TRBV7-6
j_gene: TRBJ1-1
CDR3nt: TGTGCCAGCAGCTTAGTAACCGGGGTGAACACTGAAGCTTTCTTT
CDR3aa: CASSLVTGVNTEAFF

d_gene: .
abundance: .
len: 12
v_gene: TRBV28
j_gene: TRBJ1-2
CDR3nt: TGTGCCAGCAGTTCGCCAGGTTTTGGCTACACCTTC
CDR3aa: CASSSPGFGYTF

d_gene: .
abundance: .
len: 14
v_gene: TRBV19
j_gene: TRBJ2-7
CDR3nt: TGTGCCAGTAGTATCCCAGGGGATACCTACGAGCAGTACTTC
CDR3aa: CASSIPGDTYEQYF

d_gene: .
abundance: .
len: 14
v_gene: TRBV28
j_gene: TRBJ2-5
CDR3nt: TGTGCCAGCAGTTCCCCCGCGGGCCAAGAGACCCAGTACTTC
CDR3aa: CASSSPAGQETQYF

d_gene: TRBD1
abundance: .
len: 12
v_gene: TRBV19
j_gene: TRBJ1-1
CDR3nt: TGTGCCAGCGATCCAGGGGGAAGAGAAGCTTTCTTT
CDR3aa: CASDPGGREAFF

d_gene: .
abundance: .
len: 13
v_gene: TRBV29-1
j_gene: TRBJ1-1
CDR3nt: TGCAGCGTCAGACACCTTTTGAACACTGAAGCTTTCTTT
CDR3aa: CSVRHLLNTEAFF

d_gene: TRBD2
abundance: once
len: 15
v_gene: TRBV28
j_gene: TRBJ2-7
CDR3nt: TGTGCCAGCAGTTTAGCGGGGGACCGAGACTACGAGCAGTACTTC
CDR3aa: CASSLAGDRDYEQYF

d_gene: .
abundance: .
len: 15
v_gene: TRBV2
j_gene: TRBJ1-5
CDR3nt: TGTGCCAGCAGGGAAGGACACCCAAGCAATCAGCCCCAGCATTTT
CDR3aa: CASREGHPSNQPQHF

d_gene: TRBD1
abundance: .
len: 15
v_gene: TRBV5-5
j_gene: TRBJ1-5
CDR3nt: TGTGCCAGCAGCTTGGAGGGACAGATCAATCAGCCCCAGCATTTT
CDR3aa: CASSLEGQINQPQHF

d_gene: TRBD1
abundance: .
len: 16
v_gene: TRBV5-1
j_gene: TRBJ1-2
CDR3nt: TGCGCCAGCAGCTTGGAGGCCGACAGGGGGAGAACTAGCTACACCTTC
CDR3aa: CASSLEADRGRTSYTF

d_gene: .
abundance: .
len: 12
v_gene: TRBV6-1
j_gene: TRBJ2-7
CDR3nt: TGTGCCAGCAGTAGGACAGTCTACGAGCAGTACTTC
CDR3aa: CASSRTVYEQYF

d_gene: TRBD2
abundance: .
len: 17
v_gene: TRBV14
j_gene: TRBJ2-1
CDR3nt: TGTGCCAGCAGCGTTAGACTCCTAGCGGGGGGGTTAAATGAGCAGTTCTTC
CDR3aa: CASSVRLLAGGLNEQFF

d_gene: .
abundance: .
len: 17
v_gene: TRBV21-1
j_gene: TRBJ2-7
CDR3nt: TGTGCCAGCAGCAGCTCCCGCACTAGCGGTCCTAACTACGAGCAGTACTTC
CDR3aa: CASSSSRTSGPNYEQYF

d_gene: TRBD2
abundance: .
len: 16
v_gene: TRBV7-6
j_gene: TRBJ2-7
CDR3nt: TGTGCCAGCAGCACAGCGGGACTAGCGGGAAGGAACGAGCAGTACTTC
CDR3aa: CASSTAGLAGRNEQYF

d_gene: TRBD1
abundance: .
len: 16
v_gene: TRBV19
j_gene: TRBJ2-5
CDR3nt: TGTGCCAGTAGTATAGATGGGGCAGGGGGCAAGGGGACCCAGTACTTC
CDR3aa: CASSIDGAGGKGTQYF

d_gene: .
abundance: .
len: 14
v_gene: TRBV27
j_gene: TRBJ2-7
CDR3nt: TGTGCCAGCAGTTTATCCATAGGGGGATACGAGCAGTACTTC
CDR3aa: CASSLSIGGYEQYF

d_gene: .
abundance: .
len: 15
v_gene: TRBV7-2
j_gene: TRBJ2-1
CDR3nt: TGTGCCAGCAACATAGGAGGGAGCTCCTACAATGAGCAGTTCTTC
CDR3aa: CASNIGGSSYNEQFF

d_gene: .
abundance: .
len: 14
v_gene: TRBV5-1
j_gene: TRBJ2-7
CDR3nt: TGCGCCAGCAGCTTGGATAGCGCTTCCCACGAGCAGTACTTC
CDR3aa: CASSLDSASHEQYF

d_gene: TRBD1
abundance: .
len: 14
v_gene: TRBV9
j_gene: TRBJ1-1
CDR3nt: TGTGCCAGCAGCCCAGGGGGTGTGAACACTGAAGCTTTCTTT
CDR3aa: CASSPGGVNTEAFF

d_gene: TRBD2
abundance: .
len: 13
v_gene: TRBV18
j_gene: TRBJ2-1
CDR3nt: TGTGCCAGCTCCTATAGCGGGAGCAATGAGCAGTTCTTC
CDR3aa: CASSYSGSNEQFF

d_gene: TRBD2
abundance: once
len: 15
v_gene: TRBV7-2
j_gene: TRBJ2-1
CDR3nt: TGTGCCAGCAGAGGTCCCGGGACTAGCGGGAGTGAGCAGTTCTTC
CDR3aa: CASRGPGTSGSEQFF

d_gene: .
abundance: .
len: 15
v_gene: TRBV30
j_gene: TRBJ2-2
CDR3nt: TGTGCCGGCCGGCCGCGGGACGTGGTAACCGGGGAGCTGTTTTTT
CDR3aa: CAGRPRDVVTGELFF

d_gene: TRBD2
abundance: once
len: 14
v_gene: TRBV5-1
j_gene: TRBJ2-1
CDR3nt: TGCGCCAGCAGCTTGGACCCAACTAGCGGGAGACTGTTCTTC
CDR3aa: CASSLDPTSGRLFF

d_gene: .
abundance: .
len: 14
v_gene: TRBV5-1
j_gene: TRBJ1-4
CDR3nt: TGCGCCAGCAGCTTGGCCGGACAGTCGGGGAAACTGTTTTTT
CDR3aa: CASSLAGQSGKLFF

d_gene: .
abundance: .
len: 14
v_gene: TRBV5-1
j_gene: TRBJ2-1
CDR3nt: TGCGCCAGCAGCTTGGGACTAGGAAAGAGGGAGCAGTTCTTC
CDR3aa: CASSLGLGKREQFF

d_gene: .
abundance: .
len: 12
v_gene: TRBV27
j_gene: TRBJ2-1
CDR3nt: TGTGCCAGCAGTCCCCCCTCAGGCGAGCAGTTCTTC
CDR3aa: CASSPPSGEQFF